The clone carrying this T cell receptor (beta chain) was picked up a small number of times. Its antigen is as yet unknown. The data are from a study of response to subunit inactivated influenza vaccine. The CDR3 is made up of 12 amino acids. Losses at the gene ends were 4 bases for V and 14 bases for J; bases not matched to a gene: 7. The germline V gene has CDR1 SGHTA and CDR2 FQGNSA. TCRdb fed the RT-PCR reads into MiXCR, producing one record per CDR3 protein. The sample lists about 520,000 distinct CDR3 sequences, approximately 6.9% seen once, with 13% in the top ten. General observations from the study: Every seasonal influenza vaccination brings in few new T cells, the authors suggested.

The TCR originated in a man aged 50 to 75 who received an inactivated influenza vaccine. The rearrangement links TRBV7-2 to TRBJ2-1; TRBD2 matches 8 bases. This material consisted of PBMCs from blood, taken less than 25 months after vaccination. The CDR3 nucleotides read TGTGCCAGCAGCTCCCGGGGGGGCCCAAAGTTCTTC. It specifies CASSSRGGPKFF.